The 24 T cell receptor beta chains below all came from one sample that was sequenced in a study of cytomegalovirus exposure and HLA in healthy donors. Assay: immunoSEQ multiplex PCR; the TCRdb copy retains only in-frame clones and omits some. This table holds a few hundred thousand clones, around 90% found once. Material: PBMCs. The receptor source for this set is a woman aged 18-35 years in good health and CMV-seronegative.

The chain employs TRBV5-1 and TRBJ2-2, with D tentatively TRBD2 (5 bases). V was pared by 9 bases and J by 3 bases, with 18 bases between. CDR1 is SGHRS, CDR2 YFSETQ, per germline. This CDR3 is built from 15 residues. The CDR3 region is CATRFSDWDTGELFF. CDR3 nucleotide sequence: TGCGCCACCCGGTTTAGCGATTGGGACACCGGGGAGCTGTTTTTT.

A few counts support this clone. The chain has TRBV6-4 and TRBJ1-1, with D maybe TRBD1 (5 bases). Between the trimmed V and J ends, which lost 0 bases and 9 bases, there was a span of 14 bases. Germline CDR1 and CDR2: MRHNA and SNTAGT. The CDR3 runs 14 residues. CDR3 loop: CASSDSGGAGKAFF. The CDR3 DNA sequence: TGTGCCAGCAGTGACTCAGGAGGGGCGGGGAAAGCTTTCTTT.

About this clone: The same CDR3 arises from other DNA sequences in this sample as well. The rearrangement joins TRBV29-1 to TRBJ2-2, with TRBD1 as a possible D gene (5 bases). The CDR3 totals 13 residues. Germline V gene data show CDR1 as SQVTM and CDR2 as ANQGSEA. V shed 5 bases and J shed 0 bases, with 7 bases lying between them. CDR3 protein: CSVLTANTGELFF. The CDR3 coding sequence is TGCAGCGTTTTGACAGCGAACACCGGGGAGCTGTTTTTT.

The chain couples TRBV11-2 to TRBJ1-3; D gene uncertain. Germline CDR1 and CDR2: SGHAT and FQNNGV. V was trimmed by 7 bases and J by 2 bases, leaving 9 bases between them. The CDR3 totals 13 residues. CDR3 sequence reads: CASTYLPGNTIYF. In nucleotides, the CDR3 is TGTGCCAGCACCTATCTACCTGGAAACACCATATATTTT.

The chain couples TRBV7-6 to TRBJ2-2, with 7 bases matching TRBD1. V was pared by 1 base and J by 7 bases, with 0 bases of the junction left unmatched. The CDR3 is 13 amino acids. Per germline, CDR1 SGHVS and CDR2 FNYEAQ. The DNA for the CDR3 is TGTGCCAGCAGCTTAGACAGGGGCGGGGAGCTGTTTTTT. Its protein is CASSLDRGGELFF.

This clone occurred once. The chain has TRBV5-6 and TRBJ1-2, with TRBD1 matching over 7 bases. The CDR3 has 16 amino acids. J lost 8 bases, V lost 2 bases, and 15 bases had no gene match. Germline loops: CDR1 SGHDT, CDR2 YYEEEE. The CDR3 sequence: CASSLRGDSPQVGYTF. Written as DNA, the CDR3 is TGTGCCAGCAGCTTAAGGGGGGACAGCCCCCAAGTAGGCTACACCTTC.

The chain joins TRBV28 to TRBJ1-6, with 9 bases fitting TRBD1. V was clipped by 6 bases and J by 12 bases; unmatched bases: 9. This CDR3 contains 14 residues. Germline V lookup: CDR1 MDHEN, CDR2 SYDVKM. CDR3 DNA sequence: TGTGCCAGCAGCCAGGACAGGGGAGTTGTACCCCTCCACTTT. Translated: CASSQDRGVVPLHF.

The chain is built from TRBV5-1 and TRBJ2-5; D is unclear. CDR1 is SGHRS, CDR2 YFSETQ, per germline. This CDR3 is built from 12 residues. With 0 bases removed from V and 2 bases from J, the gap between germline ends came to 2 bases. CDR3 residues: CASSLAQETQYF. The CDR3 DNA reads TGCGCCAGCAGCTTGGCACAAGAGACCCAGTACTTC.

This clone has only a few counts. The V call is TRBV7-9, the J call TRBJ2-5, with D possibly matching TRBD1 (6 bases). This CDR3 region has 13 residues. CDR1 SEHNR and CDR2 FQNEAQ come from the germline V gene (reference sequence). V was shortened by 2 bases and J by 5 bases, with 9 bases between the two germline ends. The DNA for the CDR3 is TGTGCCAGCAGCTTATTAACAGGGGAGACCCAGTACTTC. Translating gives CASSLLTGETQYF.

In its sample, this clone was seen once. This chain connects TRBV7-9 to TRBJ2-7; the D gene is possibly TRBD2 (6 bases). The germline V gene encodes CDR1 SEHNR and CDR2 FQNEAQ (reference sequence). Trimming cost V 1 base and J 1 base, with 14 bases left between them. This CDR3 comprises 16 residues. CDR3 bases: TGTGCCAGCAGCTTAGTCCCCCCTAGCGAGTCCTACGAGCAGTACTTC. Its translation is CASSLVPPSESYEQYF. The whole variable domain, filled in from reference TRBV7-9 and TRBJ2-7, reads DTGVSQNPRHKITKRGQNVTFRCDPISEHNRLYWYRQTLGQGPEFLTYFQNEAQLEKSRLLSDRFSAERPKGSFSTLEIQRTEQGDSAMYLCASSLVPPSESYEQYFGPGTRLTVT.

The chain is built from TRBV7-6 and TRBJ2-5; maybe TRBD2 (6 bases). The V gene's germline CDR1 is SGHVS and CDR2 FNYEAQ. The CDR3 extends over 14 amino acids. The V end was cut by 5 bases, the J end by 5 bases, with 15 bases between. CDR3 loop: CASSRGPGVETQYF. Here the CDR3 DNA reads TGTGCCAGCAGCCGAGGCCCGGGGGTCGAGACCCAGTACTTC.

V is TRBV10-3 and J is TRBJ1-1; 7 nucleotides agree with TRBD1. V gave up 8 bases and J gave up 3 bases; unmatched junction bases: 9. The CDR3 sequence is 14 residues long. Looked up from germline, CDR1 is ENHRY and CDR2 is SYGVKD. The CDR3 region has the DNA TGTGCCATCGGGGCAGGGGGTATAGACACTGAAGCTTTCTTT. Amino acids: CAIGAGGIDTEAFF.

The chain couples TRBV7-9 to TRBJ2-7, with TRBD1 matching over 8 bases. The CDR3 covers 16 residues. The germline V gene encodes CDR1 SEHNR and CDR2 FQNEAQ (reference sequence). The V gene end was trimmed by 5 bases and the J gene end by 3 bases; junction bases not matched to a gene: 12. Here the CDR3 DNA reads TGTGCCAGCAGCCCCACGGGTTCAGGGGGCCGCTACGAGCAGTACTTC. Its translation is CASSPTGSGGRYEQYF.

This clone was seen just once. The rearrangement joins TRBV27 to TRBJ1-5, with 8 bases aligning to TRBD1. Losses at the gene ends were 8 bases for V and 1 base for J; bases not matched to a gene: 7. Per germline, CDR1 MNHEY and CDR2 SMNVEV (reference sequence). This CDR3 is built from 15 residues. The CDR3: CASATGEASNQPQHF. The CDR3 region has the DNA TGTGCCAGCGCGACAGGGGAAGCGAGCAATCAGCCCCAGCATTTT.

The rearrangement links TRBV27 to TRBJ2-1; D possibly corresponds to TRBD1 (5 bases). The CDR3 has 18 amino acids. Germline V gene lookup returns CDR1 MNHEY and CDR2 SMNVEV (reference sequence). V shed 2 bases and J shed 0 bases, with 17 bases lying between them. CDR3 in DNA: TGTGCCAGCAGTTTAGCCTCAGGGCACTTGAGCTCCTACAATGAGCAGTTCTTC. Protein: CASSLASGHLSSYNEQFF.

The chain uses TRBV19 and TRBJ1-6; TRBD1 might be the D (6 bases). The CDR3 sequence is 17 residues long. Germline CDR1 LNHDA, CDR2 SQIVND (reference sequence). V was shortened by 3 bases and J by 3 bases, with 15 bases between the two germline ends. In DNA, the CDR3 is TGTGCCAGTAGTATTTTTGCAGGGGACCACTATAATTCACCCCTCCACTTT. Its protein product is CASSIFAGDHYNSPLHF. The variable domain in full, with the rest retrieved from reference TRBV19 and TRBJ1-6, is DGGITQSPKYLFRKEGQNVTLSCEQNLNHDAMYWYRQDPGQGLRLIYYSQIVNDFQKGDIAEGYSVSREKKESFPLTVTSAQKNPTAFYLCASSIFAGDHYNSPLHFGNGTRLTVT.

The V gene is TRBV18, the J gene TRBJ1-2, with TRBD1 as a possible D gene (6 bases). The V gene lost 5 bases and the J gene lost 4 bases, with 14 bases spanning the gap. The CDR3 is 14 residues long. Germline lookup yields CDR1 KGHSH and CDR2 LQKENI. DNA of the CDR3: TGTGCCAGCTCAAGACGGACAGAAACCTATGGCTACACCTTC. Residues: CASSRRTETYGYTF.

This clone appeared a single time. V and J are TRBV6-6 and TRBJ2-3; D unclear. The CDR3 consists of 15 residues. Germline CDR1 and CDR2: MNHNY and SVGAGI (reference sequence). The V gene lost 5 bases and the J gene lost 3 bases, with 15 bases spanning the gap. The chain's CDR3 is CASSPRKSWTDTQYF. The CDR3 nucleotides are TGTGCCAGCAGTCCCAGGAAGTCTTGGACAGATACGCAGTATTTT.

The genes are TRBV7-9 and TRBJ2-1; 7 bases map to TRBD2. V trimming: 5 bases; J trimming: 3 bases; junction bases outside the gene matches: 13. Germline V gene sequence: CDR1 SEHNR, CDR2 FQNEAQ (reference sequence). The CDR3 contains 17 residues. CDR3: CASSPKGGSGNYNEQFF. CDR3 nucleotides: TGTGCCAGCAGCCCCAAGGGAGGAAGCGGGAACTACAATGAGCAGTTCTTC. The whole variable domain, filled in from reference TRBV7-9 and TRBJ2-1, reads DTGVSQNPRHKITKRGQNVTFRCDPISEHNRLYWYRQTLGQGPEFLTYFQNEAQLEKSRLLSDRFSAERPKGSFSTLEIQRTEQGDSAMYLCASSPKGGSGNYNEQFFGPGTRLTVL.

This rearrangement joins TRBV18 to TRBJ2-5, with TRBD1 as a possible D gene (5 bases). This CDR3 spans 12 amino acids. CDR1 KGHSH and CDR2 LQKENI come from the germline V gene. V lost 2 bases to trimming and J lost 4 bases, with 5 bases between them. This CDR3 reads CASSPGAETQYF. For the CDR3, the DNA is TGTGCCAGCTCACCAGGGGCAGAGACCCAGTACTTC.

The chain uses TRBV7-3 and TRBJ2-1; weak D call: TRBD1 (6 bases). The CDR3 is 15 residues long. CDR1 is SGHTA, CDR2 FQGTGA, per germline. V lost 3 bases and J lost 2, with 11 bases in between. The CDR3 nucleotides are TGTGCCAGCAGCTTTCAGGGGAGCACCTACAATGAGCAGTTCTTC. Encoded protein: CASSFQGSTYNEQFF.

J is TRBJ2-2 and V is TRBV4-3; weak D call: TRBD1 (6 bases). V was cut by 4 bases and J by 5 bases, with 14 bases left in between. Looked up from germline, CDR1 is LGHNA and CDR2 is YSLEER. The CDR3 consists of 15 residues. In DNA form, the CDR3 reads TGCGCCAGCAGCCGGTTGGACAGAGATACCGGGGAGCTGTTTTTT. The encoded protein is CASSRLDRDTGELFF.

The rearrangement uses TRBV18 and TRBJ1-1, with 7 bases fitting TRBD1. Germline V gene sequence: CDR1 KGHSH, CDR2 LQKENI. V was pared by 5 bases and J by 0 bases, with 3 bases of the junction left unmatched. The CDR3 extends over 14 amino acids. Here the CDR3 reads CASSGDSMNTEAFF. As DNA, the CDR3 is TGTGCCAGCTCAGGGGACAGCATGAACACTGAAGCTTTCTTT.

This clone was recorded once. The V and J genes are TRBV28 and TRBJ1-6, with D hard to call. Deletions cut 5 bases from V and 0 bases from J, with 11 bases between. This CDR3 region has 16 residues. In germline, CDR1 is MDHEN, CDR2 SYDVKM. CDR3 in amino acids: CASSKTSGSYNSPLHF. CDR3 in DNA: TGTGCCAGCAGTAAAACCTCGGGCTCCTATAATTCACCCCTCCACTTT.